The rows below give T cell receptor beta chains drawn from one sample of a study of T-cell reconstitution after alpha-beta-depleted transplantation in children. TCRdb processed the PCR reads anew with MiXCR; each CDR3 protein has one entry. The sample shows 530,000 or so distinct CDR3 sequences, 25% to 30% of them seen only once. Sequencing was performed on PBMCs, taken before TCRalphabeta/CD19-depleted stem cell transplant. The receptors stem from a boy younger than two with Wiskott-Aldrich syndrome, due to receive a stem cell transplant. Both conserved end residues are part of each CDR3. A D gene is named only where the DNA matches it firmly. The size entry is marked missing in some rows and otherwise reads once, few, many or a size class.

>TRBJ2-7|.|TRBV6-5|.
TGTGCCAGCAGTTACTATAGACCGCTTTACGAGCAGTACTTC
CASSYYRPLYEQYF
>TRBJ2-2|TRBD1|TRBV5-1|few
TGCGCCAGCAGCAAAAATACAGGGGGCGAGGTCGGGGAGCTGTTTTTT
CASSKNTGGEVGELFF
>TRBJ2-5|TRBD1|TRBV28|few
TGTGCCAGCAGGGAAACAGGGGAAGAGACCCAGTACTTC
CASRETGEETQYF
>TRBJ1-3|.|TRBV5-1|.
TGCGCCAGCAGCTTCTCCGACTCTGGAAACACCATATATTTT
CASSFSDSGNTIYF
>TRBJ2-7|.|TRBV30|.
TGTGCCTGGAGGAAAGGGAGATCCTACGAGCAGTACTTC
CAWRKGRSYEQYF
>TRBJ2-5|TRBD2|TRBV9|few
TGTGCCAGCAGCGTAGAACTAGCGGGAGGAGCTGAGACCCAGTACTTC
CASSVELAGGAETQYF
>TRBJ1-1|.|TRBV2|few
TGTGCCAGCAGTATCAGACGGGAGAACACTGAAGCTTTCTTT
CASSIRRENTEAFF
>TRBJ2-7|TRBD1|TRBV6-2/TRBV6-3|.
TGTGCCAGCAGTCGAAGGACAGGGGGCTTCGACGAGCAGTACTTC
CASSRRTGGFDEQYF
>TRBJ2-7|TRBD2|TRBV29-1|.
TGCAGCGTCCCCGGGGGGGGCTACGAGCAGTACTTC
CSVPGGGYEQYF
>TRBJ2-4|.|TRBV25-1|.
TGTGCCAGCAGTGAAATTGAGGGGCCCAAAAACATTCAGTACTTC
CASSEIEGPKNIQYF
>TRBJ2-3|.|TRBV5-5|.
TGTGCCAGCGGTCTAGAACGGGCCCGGACAGATACGCAGTATTTT
CASGLERARTDTQYF
>TRBJ2-3|TRBD2|TRBV20-1|.
TGCAGTGCTAACCAAGCGGGATCCACAGATACGCAGTATTTT
CSANQAGSTDTQYF
>TRBJ1-1|TRBD1|TRBV5-6|.
TGTGCCAGCAGCTTGGCACAGGGGAAAGCTTTCTTT
CASSLAQGKAFF
>TRBJ1-5|.|TRBV5-1|.
TGCGCCAGCAGCTTGAGAGGGGCCCAAAATCAGCCCCAGCATTTT
CASSLRGAQNQPQHF
>TRBJ2-7|TRBD1|TRBV4-2|few
TGTGCCAGCAGCCAAGTTTCCGGGACAGGTGACTCCTACGAGCAGTACTTC
CASSQVSGTGDSYEQYF
>TRBJ1-5|.|TRBV7-9|.
TGTGCCAGCAGCTACGGGGCCAGCGGCAATCAGCCCCAGCATTTT
CASSYGASGNQPQHF
>TRBJ2-7|.|TRBV27|few
TGTGCCAGCAGCCAGGGGCTTTTAACCTACGAGCAGTACTTC
CASSQGLLTYEQYF
>TRBJ1-5|.|TRBV5-5|.
TGTGCCAGCAGCCCGATCCAGGGGCCGGATCAGCCCCAGCATTTT
CASSPIQGPDQPQHF
>TRBJ2-3|.|TRBV7-2|.
TGTGCCAGCAGCCTCTTTCTCTCCGGAGATACGCAGTATTTT
CASSLFLSGDTQYF
>TRBJ2-7|TRBD2|TRBV12-3/TRBV12-4|.
TGTGCCAGCAGTCCTCAGCGGGAGGGCACCTACGAGCAGTACTTC
CASSPQREGTYEQYF
>TRBJ2-3|TRBD2|TRBV20-1|once
TGCAGTGGGAGTCGCCTAGCGGGAGGGTCTAGCACAGATACGCAGTATTTT
CSGSRLAGGSSTDTQYF
>TRBJ2-7|TRBD2|TRBV12-3/TRBV12-4|.
TGTGCCAGCAGTTTGTCCAGGGCGGGGGCGGGGAGTAGCGGGAGCTACGAGCAGTACTTC
CASSLSRAGAGSSGSYEQYF
>TRBJ1-1|.|TRBV7-2|few
TGTGCCAGCAGCGCTCGGGCGGGGTTAAGCACTGAAGCTTTCTTT
CASSARAGLSTEAFF
>TRBJ1-2|.|TRBV30|few
TGTGCCTGGAGGCAAAAGCGGGGATCCTATGGCTACACCTTC
CAWRQKRGSYGYTF
>TRBJ2-7|.|TRBV20-1|.
TGCAGTGCCCGCGGGCCGCGCTCCTACGAGCAGTACTTC
CSARGPRSYEQYF
>TRBJ1-5|.|TRBV12-3/TRBV12-4|few
TGTGCCAGCAGTTTAGCCGGGCCCCAGCATTTT
CASSLAGPQHF
>TRBJ2-6|.|TRBV5-1|few
TGCGCCAGCAGCGGTGGACAGCCCCCTTTGGCTGGGGCCAACGTCCTGACTTTC
CASSGGQPPLAGANVLTF
>TRBJ1-2|.|TRBV29-1|.
TGCAGCGCGGGGGGGGTCTATGGCTACACCTTC
CSAGGVYGYTF
>TRBJ1-2|TRBD1|TRBV10-3|.
TGTGCCATCAGTGAGTCCGAGACCGGGACAGCGGACTTC
CAISESETGTADF
>TRBJ2-7|.|TRBV20-1|.
TGCAGTGCTAGTCCCTCCGAATACGAGCAGTACTTC
CSASPSEYEQYF
>TRBJ2-7|.|TRBV7-6|.
TGTGCCAGCAGTTCTCATCAGGTCGGTTCCTACGAGCAGTACTTC
CASSSHQVGSYEQYF
>TRBJ2-1|TRBD2|TRBV5-1|.
TGCGCCAGCAGTGTCCCCCGGCTAGCGGGAGATAATGAGCAGTTCTTC
CASSVPRLAGDNEQFF
>TRBJ1-4|TRBD1|TRBV5-1|few
TGCGCCAGCAGCTCGGGCAGGGGGCGAGGTAATGAAAAACTGTTTTTT
CASSSGRGRGNEKLFF
>TRBJ2-5|.|TRBV12-3/TRBV12-4|.
TGTGCCAGCAGTTTGAAGGGGCAGGCGACCCAGTACTTC
CASSLKGQATQYF
>TRBJ2-2|TRBD1|TRBV12-3/TRBV12-4|.
TGTGCCAGCAGTCAATTGACAGGGTCCACCGGGGAGCTGTTTTTT
CASSQLTGSTGELFF
>TRBJ1-5|.|TRBV2|.
TGTGCCAGCAACGGAGAGGATCAGCCCCAGCATTTT
CASNGEDQPQHF
>TRBJ2-1|.|TRBV20-1|few
TGCAGTGCTGTCGTATCCTTGGGGAGAATTAATGAGCAGTTCTTC
CSAVVSLGRINEQFF
>TRBJ2-3|.|TRBV2|once
TGTGCCAGCAGTGAAGAAGATGATACGCAGTATTTT
CASSEEDDTQYF
>TRBJ2-1|TRBD1|TRBV12-3/TRBV12-4|.
TGTGCCAGCAGTGACAGGGGGCTTAGCGATGAGCAGTTCTTC
CASSDRGLSDEQFF
>TRBJ1-4|.|TRBV20-1|.
TGCAGTGCTAGAGGGCAGGCCGAAAAACTGTTTTTT
CSARGQAEKLFF
>TRBJ1-3|TRBD1|TRBV6-1|few
TGTGCCAGCAGCCCAACACGGACAGGGTGGAACACCATATATTTT
CASSPTRTGWNTIYF
>TRBJ2-3|TRBD2|TRBV30|.
TGTGCCTGGAGTGTCCTAGCGGCTAGCACAGATACGCAGTATTTT
CAWSVLAASTDTQYF
>TRBJ2-2|TRBD2|TRBV7-9|.
TGTGCCAGCAGCGGGACTAGCGGTCCTGCGGACACCGGGGAGCTGTTTTTT
CASSGTSGPADTGELFF
>TRBJ2-5|.|TRBV29-1|.
TGCAGCGCCTTCGGGGTTGGACTCCCTCAAGAGACCCAGTACTTC
CSAFGVGLPQETQYF
>TRBJ1-2|.|TRBV29-1|.
TGCAGCGTTGTACATCTTGGGGGTAATGGCTACACCTTC
CSVVHLGGNGYTF